This is a list of T cell receptor beta chains from one sample in a study of coeliac disease. Here immunoSEQ multiplex PCR was the method, and the copy in TCRdb shows in-frame clones only, minus some. There are 3,000 to 4,000 clones in the sample; roughly 68% occur only once, and approximately 5.1% lies in the top ten. The sample consisted of intraepithelial lymphocytes from the gut. The source of these receptors is a woman aged 60-75 years with active celiac disease. CDR3s include the opening cysteine and the closing phenylalanine or tryptophan.

V	J	CDR3
TRBV27	TRBJ2-7	CASSPGQGSGGTYEQYF
TRBV6-5	TRBJ2-1	CASSYSGGRIDNEQFF
TRBV4-2	TRBJ2-7	CASSQVGGNEQYF
TRBV5-1	TRBJ2-2	CASSLSSGAGGTNTGELFF
TRBV4-3	TRBJ2-7	CASSQIGTDNSYEQYF
TRBV5-1	TRBJ2-1	CASSLGGFSYNEQFF
TRBV7-2	TRBJ2-7	CASSLIGRAEQYF
TRBV7-2	TRBJ2-5	CASSLQAETQYF
TRBV7-9	TRBJ2-7	CASSLWGEGLAGQQYF
TRBV29-1	TRBJ2-7	CSVGQTTYEQYF
TRBV20-1	TRBJ2-5	CSATIQETQYF
TRBV27	TRBJ1-5	CASSPFGQASNQPQHF
TRBV9	TRBJ2-3	CASSSTGGFTDTQYF
TRBV7-2	TRBJ2-3	CASSLGSTGRDTQYF
TRBV7-3	TRBJ1-1	CASSLMAGNTEAFF
TRBV7-9	TRBJ2-7	CASSHRDLSYEQYF
TRBV11-2	TRBJ2-2	CASSPSSGTVPTGELFF
TRBV29-1	TRBJ2-3	CSVELAGGPDTQYF
TRBV2	TRBJ2-1	CASRVDSSSYNEQFF
TRBV13	TRBJ2-7	CASSSTLAGLPSYEQYF
TRBV29-1	TRBJ2-3	CSGGASLQKYTDTQYF
TRBV19	TRBJ2-7	CASTPSGIPYEQYF
TRBV14	TRBJ2-7	CASSGRIPYEQYF
TRBV2	TRBJ1-2	CASRTWAGYGYTF
TRBV5-5	TRBJ1-5	CASSLFGQGNQPQHF
TRBV7-9	TRBJ1-1	CASSWTVNTEAFF
TRBV19	TRBJ1-2	CASSMGGAASIIGYTF
TRBV10-2	TRBJ1-1	CASMSGNTEAFF
TRBV7-9	TRBJ2-5	CASSLWGEGLAGQQYF
TRBV20-1	TRBJ2-1	CRVRLNNEQFF
TRBV9	TRBJ2-3	CASSVGGTGADTQYF
TRBV11-2	TRBJ1-1	CASSFFGDEKGAFF
TRBV19	TRBJ2-1	CASSIGLAKPYNEQFF
TRBV20-1	TRBJ1-1	CGTGSNTEAFF
TRBV2	TRBJ2-7	CASSRELDEQYF
TRBV5-1	TRBJ1-1	CASSLGGVVEAFF
TRBV5-4	TRBJ2-1	CASSSEINEQFF
TRBV30	TRBJ1-2	CAETKGLYGYTF
TRBV9	TRBJ2-3	CASSAGQKSTDTQYF
TRBV27	TRBJ1-1	CASSRKDRGSGATEAFF
TRBV6-6	TRBJ2-4	CASSYSRADIQYF
TRBV27	TRBJ1-2	CASRSTSYGYTF
TRBV6-5	TRBJ1-1	CASRLGQNTEAFF
TRBV18	TRBJ1-5	CASSAFAGALGQPQHF
TRBV14	TRBJ2-1	CASSLGLGKNNEQFF
TRBV6-5	TRBJ1-4	CASSFTRSGGEKLFF
TRBV19	TRBJ1-2	CASSIDRGYGYTF
TRBV18	TRBJ1-2	CASSPRDSLYGYTF
TRBV4-3	TRBJ2-7	CASSHVQGAYEQYF
TRBV12-5	TRBJ2-6	CASGSGQGVSGANVLTF
TRBV19	TRBJ1-2	CASRQGVTSNYGYTF
TRBV30	TRBJ2-3	CAWSVQGGTDTQYF
TRBV6-1	TRBJ1-5	CASSIQGYRQPQHF
TRBV13	TRBJ1-1	CASSLLARTPGGLNTEAFF
TRBV18	TRBJ1-6	CASSPVDRWNSPLHF
TRBV4-2	TRBJ2-5	CASSQEQGRETQYF
TRBV10-3	TRBJ1-1	CAISESKGKGMGTEAFF
TRBV7-3	TRBJ2-3	CASSLTRERADTQYF
TRBV7-7	TRBJ2-2	CASSLEGMTGELFF
TRBV5-8	TRBJ1-4	CASSLPVTNEKLFF